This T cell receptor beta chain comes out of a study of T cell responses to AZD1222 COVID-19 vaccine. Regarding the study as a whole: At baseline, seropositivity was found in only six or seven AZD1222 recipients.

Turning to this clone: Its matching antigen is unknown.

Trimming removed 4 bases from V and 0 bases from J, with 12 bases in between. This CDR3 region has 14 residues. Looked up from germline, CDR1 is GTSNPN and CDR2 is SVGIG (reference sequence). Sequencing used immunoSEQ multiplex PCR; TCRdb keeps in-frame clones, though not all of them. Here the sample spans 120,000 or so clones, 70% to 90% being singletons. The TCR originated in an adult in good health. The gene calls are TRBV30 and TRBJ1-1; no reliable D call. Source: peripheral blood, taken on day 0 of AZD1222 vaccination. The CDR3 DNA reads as TGTGCCTGGATCCGGACGGCCATGAACACTGAAGCTTTCTTT. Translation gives CAWIRTAMNTEAFF.